Each of the 20 T cell receptor beta chains below was sequenced from the same sample in a study of metastatic and nonmetastatic thyroid tumors. No patient had received any treatment before thyroid surgery. TCRdb re-called the PCR reads with MiXCR. The sample records about 24,000 clones, more than 15% being singletons. Input material: blood. The receptors here all came from a male donor with papillary thyroid cancer or a benign thyroid nodule (not recorded which). Some clones in this sample may be carry-over from other donors' samples.

The chain links TRBV30 to TRBJ2-7; 11 nucleotides match TRBD2. The CDR3 is 13 residues long. The germline CDR1 and CDR2 sequences are GTSNPN and SVGIG (reference sequence). The ends lost 3 bases at V and 9 bases at J; junction bases unmatched: 7. The CDR3 protein is CAWRLAGVGGQYF. CDR3 DNA sequence: TGTGCCTGGAGACTAGCGGGAGTGGGGGGGCAGTACTTC. The complete variable domain, with remaining parts taken from reference TRBV30 and TRBJ2-7, reads SQTIHQWPATLVQPVGSPLSLECTVEGTSNPNLYWYRQAAGRGLQLLFYSVGIGQISSEVPQNLSASRPQDRQFILSSKKLLLSDSGFYLCAWRLAGVGGQYFGPGTRLTVT.

Ten or more counts support this clone. The gene calls are TRBV14 and TRBJ2-5, with 10 positions matching TRBD2. The V segment lost 5 bases and the J segment 5 bases; nucleotides outside the gene matches: 8. The CDR3 runs 15 residues. The germline CDR1 and CDR2 sequences are SGHDN and FVKESK. CDR3 bases: TGTGCCAGCAGCTTCGGGACTAGCGAGTGGGAGACCCAGTACTTC. It yields the protein CASSFGTSEWETQYF.

This chain uses TRBV15 with TRBJ2-7, with D unclear. The V gene's germline CDR1 is LNHNV and CDR2 YYDKDF (reference sequence). V was clipped by 4 bases and J by 0 bases, with 13 bases between them. This CDR3 is built from 15 residues. In DNA form, the CDR3 reads TGTGCCACCAGCATAGAAGGGTTGATCTCCTACGAGCAGTACTTC. Amino acid sequence: CATSIEGLISYEQYF.

The chain employs TRBV5-1 and TRBJ2-1; TRBD2 matches at 9 bases. After removal of 0 bases from V and 5 bases from J, the junction contained 9 bases not matched to a gene. Germline assignment: CDR1 SGHRS and CDR2 YFSETQ. This CDR3 comprises 17 residues. The CDR3 is CASSLAAMTSGNNEQFF. The CDR3 nucleotides are TGCGCCAGCAGCTTGGCGGCTATGACTAGCGGAAACAATGAGCAGTTCTTC.

This sequence joins TRBV5-1 and TRBJ2-3; 9 positions match TRBD1. The CDR3 sequence is 18 residues long. Per germline, CDR1 SGHRS and CDR2 YFSETQ. Trimming removed 5 bases from V and 1 base from J; junction bases left unmatched: 14. CDR3 bases: TGCGCCAGCAGTCGCGGGACAGGGATGCGCACTGGCACAGATACGCAGTATTTT. The encoded protein is CASSRGTGMRTGTDTQYF.

This clone was seen ten or more times. The chain employs TRBV4-1 and TRBJ2-2; tentative D call: TRBD2 (7 bases). The V and J ends lost 8 bases and 9 bases respectively, with 16 bases between them. The CDR3 runs 13 residues. Looked up from germline, CDR1 is MGHRA and CDR2 is YSYEKL. The CDR3 spells CASRGGFQRELFF. CDR3 in DNA: TGCGCCAGCCGCGGGGGCTTCCAGCGGGAGCTGTTTTTT.

In regard to this clone: The sample carries other DNA sequences with the same CDR3. The chain employs TRBV19 and TRBJ1-2, with 11 nucleotides matching TRBD1. J was trimmed by 7 bases and V by 4 bases; bases with no gene match: 8. This CDR3 has 15 amino acids. From germline, CDR1 is LNHDA and CDR2 SQIVND (reference sequence). The CDR3 loop is CASSSPDGQGAGYTF. DNA of the CDR3: TGTGCCAGTAGTAGCCCCGACGGACAGGGGGCTGGCTACACCTTC.

This clone was seen at least ten times. The J gene is TRBJ2-7, the V gene TRBV7-9, with 11 bases aligning to TRBD2. Germline CDR1 and CDR2: SEHNR and FQNEAQ (reference sequence). V was clipped by 5 bases and J by 4 bases; unmatched bases: 7. This CDR3 contains 15 residues. Here the CDR3 DNA reads TGTGCCAGCAGCCCTAAGACTAGCGGGATTTACGAGCAGTACTTC. Protein: CASSPKTSGIYEQYF.

This clone showed up many times. This sample also contains other DNA sequences that code for the same CDR3. V is TRBV11-2 and J is TRBJ2-5; possibly TRBD1 for D (6 bases). Trimming left V 4 bases short and J 1 base short, with 10 bases between. The CDR3 is 14 amino acids. Germline-derived CDR1 and CDR2 are SGHAT and FQNNGV. The CDR3 reads CASSSQGFQETQYF. The CDR3 bases are TGTGCCAGCAGCTCCCAGGGGTTCCAAGAGACCCAGTACTTC.

V is TRBV7-2 and J is TRBJ2-1, with TRBD2 matching 7 bases. Germline V gene data show CDR1 as SGHTA and CDR2 as FQGNSA. There are 15 residues in the CDR3. Losses at the gene ends were 0 bases for V and 7 bases for J; bases not matched to a gene: 6. DNA for the CDR3: TGTGCCAGCAGCTTAGCGGGAGGGATGGGGAATGAGCAGTTCTTC. This translates into CASSLAGGMGNEQFF.

This clone was counted at least ten times. The genes are TRBV20-1 and TRBJ2-7, with 7 bases lining up with TRBD2. The CDR3 is 13 amino acids. Germline V gene sequence: CDR1 DFQATT, CDR2 SNEGSKA (reference sequence). V shed 4 bases, J shed 4 bases, and the junction held 7 bases outside the gene matches. The CDR3 DNA reads TGCAGTGCTATTTCTGGCGGGAGTTACGAGCAGTACTTC. Protein product: CSAISGGSYEQYF.

This clone was counted ten times or more. The rearrangement joins TRBV11-2 to TRBJ2-3; D unresolved. From germline, CDR1 is SGHAT and CDR2 FQNNGV. The CDR3 loop spans 11 amino acids. Between the trimmed V and J ends, which lost 2 bases and 6 bases, there was a span of 3 bases. The CDR3 nucleotides read TGTGCCAGCAGCTTATCGGATACGCAGTATTTT. The encoded protein is CASSLSDTQYF.

This clone appeared many times. The chain combines TRBV30 with TRBJ1-1; the D gene is possibly TRBD1 (6 bases). Trimming took 5 bases from V and 1 from J, leaving 8 bases between them. Germline V gives CDR1 GTSNPN, CDR2 SVGIG (reference sequence). The CDR3 is 12 residues long. The CDR3 here is CAWRTENTEAFF. The DNA of the CDR3 is TGTGCCTGGCGGACAGAGAACACTGAAGCTTTCTTT.

This clone was picked up a small number of times. The chain combines TRBV6-8 with TRBJ1-6; TRBD1 aligns across 7 bases. The germline V gene encodes CDR1 MNHGY and CDR2 SAAAGT. This CDR3 is 14 amino acids long. J was trimmed by 7 bases and V by 5 bases; bases with no gene match: 5. The DNA for the CDR3 is TGTGCCAGCAGTAAGACAGGGATAAATTCACCCCTCCACTTT. It codes for CASSKTGINSPLHF.

This clone is labeled as medium-sized. The chain links TRBV28 to TRBJ2-5; D may be TRBD2 (5 bases). The CDR3 is made up of 13 amino acids. Trimming stripped 5 bases from V and 7 bases from J, with 14 bases between. The germline CDR1 and CDR2 sequences are MDHEN and SYDVKM. This chain's CDR3 is CASSTGIGRTQYF. For the CDR3, the DNA is TGTGCCAGCAGTACGGGGATTGGCAGGACCCAGTACTTC.

This chain connects TRBV15 to TRBJ2-1, with 13 bases fitting TRBD2. The CDR3 sequence is 17 residues long. Per germline, CDR1 LNHNV and CDR2 YYDKDF (reference sequence). J lost 12 bases, V lost 3 bases, and 14 bases had no gene match. DNA of the CDR3: TGTGCCACCAGCAGCGATACTAGCGGGAGGGCCCGGGGAGTGCAGTTCTTC. It yields the protein CATSSDTSGRARGVQFF.

On this clone itself: Given the absence of the conserved phenylalanine or tryptophan at the CDR3 end, a read error is likely. The chain joins TRBV6-1 to TRBJ2-3; D is possibly TRBD2 (6 bases). Germline CDR1 MNHNS, CDR2 SASEGT. Trimming left V 11 bases short and J 8 bases short, with 14 bases between. The CDR3 totals 11 residues. The CDR3 DNA follows: TGTGCCGCGGCAGGAGGGTCTACGCAGTATATT. It yields the protein CAAAGGSTQYI.

Ten or more counts support this clone. This sequence joins TRBV6-4 and TRBJ2-3; TRBD2 matches 11 bases. This CDR3 has 19 residues. Germline CDR1 MRHNA, CDR2 SNTAGT. The ends lost 7 bases at V and 2 bases at J; junction bases unmatched: 17. CDR3 nucleotides: TGTGCCAGCAAATCCGGGACCGACGGACTAGCGGGCATCACAGATACGCAGTATTTT. Its translation is CASKSGTDGLAGITDTQYF.

By its share, this clone is medium-sized. The chain employs TRBV28 and TRBJ2-1, with TRBD2 matching 7 bases. After removal of 6 bases from V and 4 bases from J, the junction contained 6 bases not matched to a gene. CDR3 length equals 14 residues. CDR1 and CDR2 from the germline V gene are MDHEN and SYDVKM. CDR3 region: CASRELATYNEQFF. The CDR3 bases are TGTGCCAGCAGGGAACTAGCGACTTACAATGAGCAGTTCTTC.

This clone has at least ten counts. A read error is possible here, since a much larger clone lies one base away. This chain links TRBV6-6 with TRBJ2-1; 12 nucleotides agree with TRBD1. In germline, CDR1 is MNHNY, CDR2 SVGAGI (reference sequence). The CDR3 extends over 15 amino acids. The CDR3 is CAGSYPGQGANEQFF. The CDR3 DNA sequence: TGTGCCGGCAGTTACCCGGGACAGGGGGCGAATGAGCAGTTCTTC.